These 32 T cell receptor beta chains were all obtained from the same sample, sequenced in a study of PD-1 blockade in mismatch repair-deficient tumors. Here immunoSEQ multiplex PCR was the method, and the copy in TCRdb shows in-frame clones only, minus some. The sample includes about 51,000 clones, 81% of them seen just once. Sequenced material: peripheral blood, taken roughly 21 weeks after starting pembrolizumab. The receptors stem from an adult with mismatch repair-deficient cancer.

This clone has only a few counts. V gene TRBV5-1 combines with J gene TRBJ2-1, with 16 nucleotides matching TRBD2. V trimming: 4 bases; J trimming: 7 bases; junction bases outside the gene matches: 8. Germline values: CDR1 SGHRS, CDR2 YFSETQ. This CDR3 region has 17 residues. CDR3 nucleotides: TGCGCCAGCAGCCGAGAGCCGGGACTAGCGGGAGGGAATGAGCAGTTCTTC. It encodes CASSREPGLAGGNEQFF.

V and J are TRBV5-1 and TRBJ1-1; 7 positions agree with TRBD1. V was clipped by 5 bases and J by 4 bases; unmatched bases: 11. Germline V gene lookup returns CDR1 SGHRS and CDR2 YFSETQ. CDR3 length equals 15 residues. The CDR3 coding sequence is TGCGCCAGCAGAAATCGAGGGGGCGCAGGCACTGAAGCTTTCTTT. It specifies CASRNRGGAGTEAFF.

This rearrangement joins TRBV18 to TRBJ2-7, with a weak D call TRBD1 (6 bases). CDR3 size: 16 residues. Trimming removed 1 base at V and 6 bases at J, with 19 bases between. CDR1 and CDR2 from the germline V gene are KGHSH and LQKENI. The CDR3 here is CASSPLLAQGRGEQYF. CDR3 DNA: TGTGCCAGCTCACCACTACTTGCACAGGGCCGTGGCGAGCAGTACTTC. Looking up the rest from reference TRBV18 and TRBJ2-7 gives the full variable domain: NAGVMQNPRHLVRRRGQEARLRCSPMKGHSHVYWYRQLPEEGLKFMVYLQKENIIDESGMPKERFSAEFPKEGPSILRIQQVVRGDSAAYFCASSPLLAQGRGEQYFGPGTRLTVT.

The chain combines TRBV7-6 with TRBJ1-1; D is perhaps TRBD1 (6 bases). With 6 bases removed from V and 4 bases from J, the gap between germline ends came to 15 bases. Germline V lookup: CDR1 SGHVS, CDR2 FNYEAQ. The CDR3 loop spans 14 amino acids. The CDR3 spells CASSRGGEPTEAFF. In DNA form, the CDR3 reads TGTGCCAGCAGTAGGGGGGGGGAGCCCACTGAAGCTTTCTTT.

The V gene is TRBV7-8, the J gene TRBJ1-5; no definite D call. The V gene lost 5 bases and the J gene lost 0 bases, with 11 bases spanning the gap. Germline CDR1 and CDR2: SGHVS and FQNEAQ. The CDR3 consists of 15 residues. In nucleotides, the CDR3 is TGTGCCAGCAGCCCAGAGCGGACTAGCAATCAGCCCCAGCATTTT. Translation: CASSPERTSNQPQHF.

This clone was recorded a few times. The chain recombines TRBV28 with TRBJ1-3; D is uncertain. The length of the CDR3 is 12 residues. The V gene lost 5 bases and the J gene lost 3 bases, with 5 bases spanning the gap. CDR1 and CDR2 (germline): MDHEN, SYDVKM. For the CDR3, the DNA is TGTGCCAGCAGTGGATATGGAAACACCATATATTTT. It is translated as CASSGYGNTIYF.

V usage is TRBV7-8 and J usage is TRBJ2-1; D possibly corresponds to TRBD1 (5 bases). Germline values: CDR1 SGHVS, CDR2 FQNEAQ. This CDR3 contains 17 residues. V was shortened by 0 bases and J by 0 bases, with 12 bases between the two germline ends. The CDR3, as DNA: TGTGCCAGCAGCTTAGCCCCACGTGACAGCTCCTACAATGAGCAGTTCTTC. Residues: CASSLAPRDSSYNEQFF.

A remark on this clone: The sample has other DNA sequences that encode this CDR3 too. The chain combines TRBV6-5 with TRBJ1-4; perhaps TRBD1 as D (5 bases). Between the trimmed V and J ends, which lost 6 bases and 8 bases, there was a span of 10 bases. Looked up from germline, CDR1 is MNHEY and CDR2 is SVGAGI. The CDR3 is made up of 12 amino acids. CDR3 residues: CASRGAREKLFF. The CDR3 DNA follows: TGTGCCAGCAGAGGGGCGAGGGAAAAACTGTTTTTT.

The V call is TRBV7-2, the J call TRBJ1-5; the D is unclear. Germline V gene lookup returns CDR1 SGHTA and CDR2 FQGNSA. Trimming took off 1 base at V and 6 bases at J, with 13 bases between the two ends. This CDR3 has 15 residues. The CDR3 region has the DNA TGTGCCAGCAGCTTAGTTTCCTACCTTGGTCAGCCCCAGCATTTT. It codes for CASSLVSYLGQPQHF.

The V gene is TRBV5-1, the J gene TRBJ1-2; 7 positions agree with TRBD1. The CDR3 contains 13 residues. Germline V gene sequence: CDR1 SGHRS, CDR2 YFSETQ. V was clipped by 4 bases and J by 7 bases; unmatched bases: 7. The CDR3 sequence: CASSPGRQGGYTF. CDR3 nucleotide sequence: TGCGCCAGCAGCCCGGGTAGACAGGGTGGCTACACCTTC.

V usage is TRBV5-4 and J usage is TRBJ2-5; 12 bases fit TRBD2. The germline gives CDR1 SGHNT, CDR2 YYREEE (reference sequence). Trimming at V came to 3 bases and at J to 4 bases, leaving 4 bases not matched to a gene. The CDR3 consists of 15 residues. The CDR3, as DNA: TGTGCCAGCAGCTCCGCTAGCGGGAGGGGAGAGACCCAGTACTTC. This translates into CASSSASGRGETQYF.

Only a few counts were recorded for this clone. The chain uses TRBV9 and TRBJ2-7; 8 nucleotides line up with TRBD2. Germline CDR1 SGDLS, CDR2 YYNGEE. The length of the CDR3 is 13 residues. V was pared by 4 bases and J by 4 bases, with 4 bases of the junction left unmatched. In DNA form, the CDR3 reads TGTGCCAGCAGCTCCACTAGCGGTTACGAGCAGTACTTC. Its protein product is CASSSTSGYEQYF.

This clone has a single count. The chain carries TRBV28 and TRBJ2-1; TRBD2 is a possible D gene (5 bases). V shed 10 bases and J shed 1 base, with 17 bases lying between them. Germline lookup yields CDR1 MDHEN and CDR2 SYDVKM. The CDR3 spans 15 residues. In DNA form, the CDR3 reads TGTGCCACCGTCGGAGCGGCTAGATCCTACAATGAGCAGTTCTTC. It yields the protein CATVGAARSYNEQFF.

The chain joins TRBV5-1 to TRBJ2-2, with 7 bases fitting TRBD2. The CDR3 loop spans 17 amino acids. Germline CDR1 and CDR2: SGHRS and YFSETQ. Germline trimming cut 0 bases from V and 4 bases from J; bases unmatched to any gene: 9. CDR3 sequence (DNA): TGCGCCAGCAGCTTGGGCGTGAGACTAGCCCCCACCGGGGAGCTGTTTTTT. It yields the protein CASSLGVRLAPTGELFF. Drawing the rest from reference TRBV5-1 and TRBJ2-2, the complete variable domain is KAGVTQTPRYLIKTRGQQVTLSCSPISGHRSVSWYQQTPGQGLQFLFEYFSETQRNKGNFPGRFSGRQFSNSRSEMNVSTLELGDSALYLCASSLGVRLAPTGELFFGEGSRLTVL.

CDR3 sequence (DNA): TGCGCCAGCAGTGGGCCAGGGTCCACCGGGGAGCTGTTTTTT. Amino acids: CASSGPGSTGELFF. This sequence joins TRBV10-1 and TRBJ2-2; TRBD1 might be the D (5 bases). CDR1 is WNHNN, CDR2 SYGVQD, per germline (reference sequence). V was shortened by 4 bases and J by 4 bases, with 10 bases between the two germline ends. The length of the CDR3 is 14 residues.

This chain joins TRBV27 and TRBJ1-1, with D possibly TRBD1 on 6 matching bases. Trimming removed 5 bases from V and 5 bases from J, with 15 bases in between. The CDR3 runs 14 residues. Germline CDR1 and CDR2: MNHEY and SMNVEV (reference sequence). The CDR3 here is CASSRGAIRTEAFF. The CDR3 DNA reads as TGTGCCAGCAGTCGGGGGGCAATTAGGACTGAAGCTTTCTTT.

The chain links TRBV27 to TRBJ2-3; D remains unclear. V was pared by 5 bases and J by 0 bases, with 9 bases between. The CDR3 is 14 residues long. Per the germline V gene, CDR1 is MNHEY and CDR2 is SMNVEV (reference sequence). In nucleotides, the CDR3 is TGTGCCAGCAGTCCGTCCGCTAGCACAGATACGCAGTATTTT. Amino acids: CASSPSASTDTQYF.

The sample holds a few counts of this clone. This chain uses TRBV7-9 with TRBJ2-1; no clear D. The CDR3 sequence is 15 residues long. The V gene lost 0 bases and the J gene lost 2 bases, with 8 bases spanning the gap. CDR1 is SEHNR and CDR2 is FQNEAQ in the germline V gene (reference sequence). CDR3 coding DNA: TGTGCCAGCAGCTTAGCCTCCGGCACCTACAATGAGCAGTTCTTC. Protein sequence: CASSLASGTYNEQFF.

This chain uses TRBV7-2 with TRBJ2-1, with 10 nucleotides matching TRBD2. Germline CDR1 SGHTA, CDR2 FQGNSA. The trim removed 1 base at V and 9 bases at J, leaving 12 bases unmatched. The CDR3 sequence is 17 residues long. CDR3 in DNA: TGTGCCAGCAGCTTAGGGTCTAGCGGGAGTCGCCGGGGTGAGCAGTTCTTC. It translates to CASSLGSSGSRRGEQFF.

The chain employs TRBV10-3 and TRBJ2-1, with 10 bases that match TRBD2. The germline gives CDR1 ENHRY, CDR2 SYGVKD. Trimming removed 4 bases from V and 2 bases from J; junction bases left unmatched: 5. The CDR3 is 16 amino acids. In DNA, the CDR3 is TGTGCCATCAGTGCTGCTAGCGGGAGCACCTACAATGAGCAGTTCTTC. It yields the protein CAISAASGSTYNEQFF.

V usage is TRBV15 and J usage is TRBJ2-3, with 9 bases that match TRBD1. The germline gives CDR1 LNHNV, CDR2 YYDKDF (reference sequence). This CDR3 spans 16 amino acids. The junction had 5 bases not matched to a gene; V was cut back by 1 base and J by 3 bases. The DNA for the CDR3 is TGTGCCACCAGCAGAGTTAGACAGGGGGGGACAGATACGCAGTATTTT. Translation gives CATSRVRQGGTDTQYF.

The chain has TRBV2 and TRBJ1-5, with TRBD1 as a possible D gene (6 bases). Germline V gene data show CDR1 as SNHLY and CDR2 as FYNNEI. This CDR3 spans 14 amino acids. Trimming pared 7 bases from V and 0 bases from J, leaving 10 bases between. Here the CDR3 reads CASIGGLSNQPQHF. As DNA, the CDR3 is TGTGCCAGCATAGGGGGTCTTAGCAATCAGCCCCAGCATTTT.

This chain uses TRBV15 with TRBJ2-3; the D call may be TRBD1 or TRBD2 (5 bases each). The CDR3 is 14 residues long. V lost 0 bases and J lost 5, with 9 bases in between. In germline, CDR1 is LNHNV, CDR2 YYDKDF (reference sequence). The CDR3 protein is CATSRDLGEDTQYF. The CDR3 DNA sequence: TGTGCCACCAGCAGAGATTTGGGGGAAGATACGCAGTATTTT.

The chain recombines TRBV20-1 with TRBJ1-1; D is undetermined. Germline-derived CDR1 and CDR2 are DFQATT and SNEGSKA (reference sequence). Trimming cost V 7 bases and J 1 base, with 7 bases left between them. This CDR3 spans 11 amino acids. CDR3 in amino acids: CSGNENTEAFF. As DNA, the CDR3 is TGCAGTGGTAACGAGAACACTGAAGCTTTCTTT.

The DNA for the CDR3 is TGTGCCAGCAGTTCTAAGGTTTTGGATACGCAGTATTTT. Translating gives CASSSKVLDTQYF. V gene TRBV6-8 combines with J gene TRBJ2-3, with D hard to call. The V end was cut by 4 bases, the J end by 6 bases, with 11 bases between. CDR3 length: 13 amino acids. CDR1 and CDR2 from the germline V gene are MNHGY and SAAAGT.

The V call is TRBV7-9, the J call TRBJ1-1; weak D call: TRBD1 (5 bases). V dropped 2 bases and J dropped 3 bases, with 10 bases sitting between them. Germline assignment: CDR1 SEHNR and CDR2 FQNEAQ (reference sequence). The CDR3 has 14 amino acids. CDR3: CASSLQGGYTEAFF. DNA for the CDR3: TGTGCCAGCAGCTTACAGGGAGGATACACTGAAGCTTTCTTT.

This chain's CDR3 is CATKDERDLSDTQYF. In DNA, the CDR3 is TGTGCCACCAAGGACGAGCGGGATTTGTCAGATACGCAGTATTTT. This chain connects TRBV15 to TRBJ2-3, with 7 bases identical to TRBD2. Losses at the gene ends were 7 bases for V and 4 bases for J; bases not matched to a gene: 11. The CDR3 is 15 amino acids. Germline V gene sequence: CDR1 LNHNV, CDR2 YYDKDF (reference sequence).

The chain links TRBV7-2 to TRBJ2-7; maybe TRBD2 (6 bases). The CDR3 totals 15 residues. Per the germline V gene, CDR1 is SGHTA and CDR2 is FQGNSA. Trimming shortened V by 5 bases and J by 0 bases, and 14 bases separated the two germline ends. The CDR3 nucleotides are TGTGCCAGCAGCCCGCGGGGCGGGGCCTCCTACGAGCAGTACTTC. This encodes CASSPRGGASYEQYF.

There are a few counts of this clone. The CDR3 reads CASSIREVSEAFF. The CDR3 DNA is TGTGCCAGCAGCATAAGGGAGGTCTCTGAAGCTTTCTTT. The V and J genes are TRBV27 and TRBJ1-1; unclear D gene. V lost 6 bases and J 6 bases, leaving 14 bases between the germline ends. CDR1 is MNHEY and CDR2 is SMNVEV in the germline V gene (reference sequence). CDR3 length: 13 amino acids.

This clone was detected a few times. This sequence joins TRBV5-6 and TRBJ2-7; no definite D call. The germline V gene encodes CDR1 SGHDT and CDR2 YYEEEE. The CDR3 has 12 amino acids. Deletions cut 0 bases from V and 6 bases from J, with 7 bases between. CDR3: CASSLAAGEQYF. CDR3 DNA sequence: TGTGCCAGCAGCTTGGCAGCAGGCGAGCAGTACTTC.

This clone was recorded once. This chain connects TRBV18 to TRBJ2-1; 11 bases match TRBD2. This CDR3 is built from 14 residues. The V gene's germline CDR1 is KGHSH and CDR2 LQKENI. V gave up 3 bases and J gave up 9 bases; unmatched junction bases: 4. The CDR3 DNA is TGTGCCAGCTCACCTAGCGGGAGGGGCACTGAGCAGTTCTTC. As protein: CASSPSGRGTEQFF.

V and J are TRBV28 and TRBJ2-7; TRBD1 matches 7 bases. The germline V gene has CDR1 MDHEN and CDR2 SYDVKM. This CDR3 region has 12 residues. The V gene end was trimmed by 8 bases and the J gene end by 3 bases; junction bases not matched to a gene: 4. CDR3 DNA: TGTGCCAGCGGCCGGGACAGCTACGAGCAGTACTTC. Protein: CASGRDSYEQYF.